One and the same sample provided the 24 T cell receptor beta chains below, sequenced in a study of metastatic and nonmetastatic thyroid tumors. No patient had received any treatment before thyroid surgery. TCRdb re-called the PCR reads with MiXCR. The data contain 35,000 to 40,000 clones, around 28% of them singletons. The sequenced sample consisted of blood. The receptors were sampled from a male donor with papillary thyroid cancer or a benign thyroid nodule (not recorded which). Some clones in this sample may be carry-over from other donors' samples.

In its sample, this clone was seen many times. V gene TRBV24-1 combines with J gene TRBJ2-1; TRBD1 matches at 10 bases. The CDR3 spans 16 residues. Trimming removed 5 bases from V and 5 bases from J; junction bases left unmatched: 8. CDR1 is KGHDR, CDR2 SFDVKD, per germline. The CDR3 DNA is TGTGCCACCAGTGGGGACAGGGGTCAAGGAGACAATGAGCAGTTCTTC. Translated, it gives CATSGDRGQGDNEQFF.

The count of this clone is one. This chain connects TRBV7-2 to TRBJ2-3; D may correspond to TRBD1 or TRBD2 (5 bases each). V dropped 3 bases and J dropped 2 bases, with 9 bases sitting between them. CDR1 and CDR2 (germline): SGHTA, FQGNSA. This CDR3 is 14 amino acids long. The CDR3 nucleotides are TGTGCCAGCAGCTTTGGGACGCTCACAGATACGCAGTATTTT. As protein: CASSFGTLTDTQYF. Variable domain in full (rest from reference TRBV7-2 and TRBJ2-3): GAGVSQSPSNKVTEKGKDVELRCDPISGHTALYWYRQSLGQGLEFLIYFQGNSAPDKSGLPSDRFSAERTGGSVSTLTIQRTQQEDSAVYLCASSFGTLTDTQYFGPGTRLTVL.

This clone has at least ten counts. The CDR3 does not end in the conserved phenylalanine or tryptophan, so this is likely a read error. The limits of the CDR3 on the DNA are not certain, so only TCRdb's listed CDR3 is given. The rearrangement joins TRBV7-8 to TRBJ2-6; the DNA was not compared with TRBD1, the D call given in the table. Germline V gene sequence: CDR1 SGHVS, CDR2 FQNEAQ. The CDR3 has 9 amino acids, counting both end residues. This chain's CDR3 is CASSLAFDR.

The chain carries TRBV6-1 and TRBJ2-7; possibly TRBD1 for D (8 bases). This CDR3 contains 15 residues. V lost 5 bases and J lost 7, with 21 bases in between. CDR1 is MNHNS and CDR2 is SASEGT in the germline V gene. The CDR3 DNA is TGTGCCAGCAGTTGGGGGGGACAGGTCGGGAGAGAGCAGTACTTC. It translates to CASSWGGQVGREQYF.

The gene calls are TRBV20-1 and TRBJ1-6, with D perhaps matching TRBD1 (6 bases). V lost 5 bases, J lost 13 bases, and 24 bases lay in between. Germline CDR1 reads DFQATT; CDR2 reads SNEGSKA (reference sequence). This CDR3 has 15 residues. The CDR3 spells CSAPPGHGDLFPLHF. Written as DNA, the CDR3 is TGCAGTGCTCCACCGGGACACGGGGACCTTTTTCCCCTCCACTTT.

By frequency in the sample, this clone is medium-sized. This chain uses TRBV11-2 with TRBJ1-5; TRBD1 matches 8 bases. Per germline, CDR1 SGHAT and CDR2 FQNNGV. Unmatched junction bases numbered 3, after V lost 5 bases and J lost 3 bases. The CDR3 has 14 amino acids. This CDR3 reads CASSLDRVNQPQHF. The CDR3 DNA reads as TGTGCCAGCAGCCTGGACAGGGTCAATCAGCCCCAGCATTTT.

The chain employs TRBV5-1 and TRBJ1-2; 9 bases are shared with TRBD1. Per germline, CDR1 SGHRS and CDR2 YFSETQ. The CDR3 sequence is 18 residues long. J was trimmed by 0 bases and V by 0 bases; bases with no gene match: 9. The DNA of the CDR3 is TGCGCCAGCAGCTTGGGGACCGGGACAGGGATTCCTAACTATGGCTACACCTTC. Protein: CASSLGTGTGIPNYGYTF. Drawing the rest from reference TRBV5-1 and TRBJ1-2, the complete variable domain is KAGVTQTPRYLIKTRGQQVTLSCSPISGHRSVSWYQQTPGQGLQFLFEYFSETQRNKGNFPGRFSGRQFSNSRSEMNVSTLELGDSALYLCASSLGTGTGIPNYGYTFGSGTRLTVV.

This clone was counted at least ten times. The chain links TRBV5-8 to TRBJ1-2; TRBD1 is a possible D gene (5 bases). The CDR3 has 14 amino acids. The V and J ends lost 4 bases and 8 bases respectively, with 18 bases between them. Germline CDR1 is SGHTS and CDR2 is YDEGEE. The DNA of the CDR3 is TGTGCCAGCAGCCCCGGGACCTCTACCCGCGGCTACACCTTC. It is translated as CASSPGTSTRGYTF.

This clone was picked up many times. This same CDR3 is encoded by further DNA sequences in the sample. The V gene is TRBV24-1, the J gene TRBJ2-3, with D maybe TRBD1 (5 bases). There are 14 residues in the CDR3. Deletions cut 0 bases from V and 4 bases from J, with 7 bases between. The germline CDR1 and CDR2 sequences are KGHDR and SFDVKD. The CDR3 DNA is TGTGCCACCAGTGATTTGGGACAACCAGATACGCAGTATTTT. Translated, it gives CATSDLGQPDTQYF.

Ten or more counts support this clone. CDR3: CAWSLYTGPGQRYTDTQYF. The CDR3 bases are TGTGCCTGGAGTCTATATACCGGACCGGGACAGAGGTACACAGATACGCAGTATTTT. The chain joins TRBV30 to TRBJ2-3; TRBD1 matches at 7 bases. The CDR3 is 19 residues long. The junction had 19 bases not matched to a gene; V was cut back by 2 bases and J by 2 bases. The germline gives CDR1 GTSNPN, CDR2 SVGIG (reference sequence).

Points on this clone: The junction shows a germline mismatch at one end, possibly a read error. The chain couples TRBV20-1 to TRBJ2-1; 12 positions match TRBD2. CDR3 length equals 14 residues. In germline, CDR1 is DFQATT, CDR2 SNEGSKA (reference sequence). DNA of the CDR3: TGCAGTGCTCGACTAGCGGGGGCTTACAATGAGCGGTTCTTC. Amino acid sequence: CSARLAGAYNERFF.

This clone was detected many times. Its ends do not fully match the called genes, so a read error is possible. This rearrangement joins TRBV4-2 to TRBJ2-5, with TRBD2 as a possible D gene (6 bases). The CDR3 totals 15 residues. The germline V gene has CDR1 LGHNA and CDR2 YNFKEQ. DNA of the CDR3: TGTGCCAGCAGCCCTGACCGGGACTCCCAAAAGACCCAGTACTTC. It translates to CASSPDRDSQKTQYF.

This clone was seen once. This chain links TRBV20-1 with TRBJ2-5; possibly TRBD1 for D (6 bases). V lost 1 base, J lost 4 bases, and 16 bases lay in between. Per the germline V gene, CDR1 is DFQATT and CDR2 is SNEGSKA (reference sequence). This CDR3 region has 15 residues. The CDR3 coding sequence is TGCAGTGCTAGAGGGAAAGGGGGAGATGGAGAGACCCAGTACTTC. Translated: CSARGKGGDGETQYF.

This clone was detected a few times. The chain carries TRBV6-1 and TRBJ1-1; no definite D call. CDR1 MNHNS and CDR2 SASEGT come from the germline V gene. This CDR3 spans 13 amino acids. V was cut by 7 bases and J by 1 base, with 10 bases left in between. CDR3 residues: CASTRRENTEAFF. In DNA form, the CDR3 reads TGTGCCAGCACCCGAAGGGAGAACACTGAAGCTTTCTTT.

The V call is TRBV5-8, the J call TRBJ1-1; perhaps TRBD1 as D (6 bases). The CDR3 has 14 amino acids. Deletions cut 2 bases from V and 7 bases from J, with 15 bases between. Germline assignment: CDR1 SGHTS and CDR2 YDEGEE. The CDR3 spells CASSFSGGAGEAFF. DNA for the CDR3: TGTGCCAGCAGCTTTTCGGGGGGCGCCGGTGAAGCTTTCTTT.

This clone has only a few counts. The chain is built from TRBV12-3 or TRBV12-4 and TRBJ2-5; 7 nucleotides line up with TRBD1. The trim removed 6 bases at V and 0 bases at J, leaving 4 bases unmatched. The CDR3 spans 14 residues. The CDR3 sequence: CASSHGTDQETQYF. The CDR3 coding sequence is TGTGCCAGCAGCCACGGGACAGACCAAGAGACCCAGTACTTC.

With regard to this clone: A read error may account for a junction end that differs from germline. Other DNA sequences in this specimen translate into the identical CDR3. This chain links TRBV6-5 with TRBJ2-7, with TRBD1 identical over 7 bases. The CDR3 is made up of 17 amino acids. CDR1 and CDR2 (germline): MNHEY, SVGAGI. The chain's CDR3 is CASSYAGTEVLTYEQYF. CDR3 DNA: TGTGCAAGCAGTTACGCCGGGACAGAAGTATTGACATACGAGCAGTACTTC.

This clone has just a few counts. CDR3 residues: CASKPQSSYNEQFF. The CDR3 nucleotides are TGTGCCAGCAAGCCCCAGAGCTCCTACAATGAGCAGTTCTTC. The J gene is TRBJ2-1, the V gene TRBV27, with D unclear. Trimming shortened V by 7 bases and J by 0 bases, and 10 bases separated the two germline ends. The CDR3 runs 14 residues. CDR1 is MNHEY and CDR2 is SMNVEV in the germline V gene (reference sequence).

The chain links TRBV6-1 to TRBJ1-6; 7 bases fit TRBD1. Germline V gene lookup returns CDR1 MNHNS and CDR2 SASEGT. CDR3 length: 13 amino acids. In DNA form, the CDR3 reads TGTGAGAGCAGTGACAGGGACAATTCACCCCTCCACTTT. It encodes CESSDRDNSPLHF.

DNA for the CDR3: TGTGCCAGCAGGTTAGGGCTAGCGGGCAATGAGCAGTTCTTC. Residues: CASRLGLAGNEQFF. The chain joins TRBV6-1 to TRBJ2-1; 8 positions agree with TRBD2. This CDR3 is built from 14 residues. Looked up from germline, CDR1 is MNHNS and CDR2 is SASEGT. V trimming: 6 bases; J trimming: 6 bases; junction bases outside the gene matches: 7.

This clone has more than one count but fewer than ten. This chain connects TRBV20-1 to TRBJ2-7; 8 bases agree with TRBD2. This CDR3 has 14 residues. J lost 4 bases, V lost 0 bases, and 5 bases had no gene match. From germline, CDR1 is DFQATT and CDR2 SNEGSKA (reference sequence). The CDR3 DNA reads TGCAGTGCTAGAGATCCGGGACTAGGGTACGAGCAGTACTTC. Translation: CSARDPGLGYEQYF.

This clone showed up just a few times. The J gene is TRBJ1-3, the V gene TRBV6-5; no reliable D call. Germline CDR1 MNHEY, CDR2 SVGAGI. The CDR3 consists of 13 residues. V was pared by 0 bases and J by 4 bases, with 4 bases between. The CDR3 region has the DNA TGTGCCAGCAGTTACTCGATAGGAAACACCATATATTTT. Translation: CASSYSIGNTIYF.

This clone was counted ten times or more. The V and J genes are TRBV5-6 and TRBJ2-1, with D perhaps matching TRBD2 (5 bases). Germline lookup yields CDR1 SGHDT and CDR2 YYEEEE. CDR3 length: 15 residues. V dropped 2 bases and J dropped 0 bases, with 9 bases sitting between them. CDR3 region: CASSLNRGSYNEQFF. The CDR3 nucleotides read TGTGCCAGCAGCTTAAATCGGGGCTCCTACAATGAGCAGTTCTTC.

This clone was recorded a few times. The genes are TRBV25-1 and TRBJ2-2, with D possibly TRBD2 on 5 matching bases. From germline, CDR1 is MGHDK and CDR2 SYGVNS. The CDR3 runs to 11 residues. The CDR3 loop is CTGSGTGELFF. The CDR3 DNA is TGTACGGGGTCCGGGACCGGGGAGCTGTTTTTT.